This T cell receptor (beta chain) originates from a study of shared clonotypes between healthy human individuals. Sorted subsets were amplified in replicate PCRs using around 0.2 ug DNA, around 30,000 T cell genomes. Sequenced by immunoSEQ multiplex PCR; TCRdb stores in-frame clones only, minus some. The top ten clones hold 0.37% of a sample with a few million clones, just under 95% of them seen once. V shed 8 bases and J shed 0 bases, with 16 bases lying between them. The CDR3 consists of 15 residues. Germline lookup yields CDR1 MNHEY and CDR2 SVGAGI. The chain couples TRBV6-5 to TRBJ1-2; D remains ambiguous. Sequences were obtained from naive CD4+ T cells from PBMCs. Subset indicated: CD45RA+ positively selected. This receptor was obtained from a man aged 18 to 35 in good health. Some clones in this sample may be carry-over from other donors' samples. CDR3 in amino acids: CASFSSGSSNYGYTF. CDR3 bases: TGTGCCAGCTTTTCATCGGGGAGCTCTAACTATGGCTACACCTTC.